The clone carrying this TCR beta chain was seen repeatedly, ten times or more. No antigen is known for it. Trimming pared 2 bases from V and 4 bases from J, leaving 11 bases between. The CDR3 is 15 amino acids. CDR1 and CDR2 from the germline V gene are LNHNV and YYDKDF (reference sequence). The record originates from a study of T cells in Graves' hyperthyroidism and ophthalmopathy. Overall study findings and caveats: In blood, most of the thyroid clonotypes expanded above 0.001 were also present.

Amplification of TCR beta CDR3 regions was performed using RNA transcripts as template. Initially, a first-round RT-PCR of the TCR CDR3 employed the HTBI primer set. TCRdb independently ran MiXCR on the multiplex PCR reads; one entry per CDR3 protein. The sample yields roughly 380,000 distinct CDR3 sequences, around 18% seen once. Fresh peripheral blood, about 10 ml of it, supplied the PBMCs. The clonotype was recovered from a woman aged 40 to 50 with Graves' ophthalmopathy. This sequence joins TRBV15 and TRBJ2-2; weak D call: TRBD1 (5 bases). Sample: blood. CDR3 protein: CATSRTNRFTGELFF. CDR3 nucleotide sequence: TGTGCCACCAGCAGAACTAACAGGTTCACCGGGGAGCTGTTTTTT.